The 28 T cell receptor beta chains presented below share a single source sample, sequenced in a study of OX40 agonist ivuxolimab in advanced cancers. This table comes from immunoSEQ multiplex PCR, and its TCRdb copy is limited to in-frame clones, with some not included. Of around 20,000 clones in the sample, approximately 69% are singletons; the top ten hold around 26%. The sample consisted of CD4+ or CD8+ T cells sorted from blood, taken in a trial of the OX40 agonist ivuxolimab. The origin of the receptors is an adult with an advanced solid tumor such as melanoma, head and neck, liver or kidney cancer.

V usage is TRBV19 and J usage is TRBJ2-1, with a tentative D call TRBD2 (6 bases). CDR3 length: 16 residues. Germline values: CDR1 LNHDA, CDR2 SQIVND (reference sequence). V was trimmed by 5 bases and J by 0 bases, leaving 14 bases between them. The CDR3 region has the DNA TGTGCCAGTAGTCCTTCTAGCGTAAGCTCCTACAATGAGCAGTTCTTC. Protein sequence: CASSPSSVSSYNEQFF.

V is TRBV2 and J is TRBJ1-1; D is possibly TRBD1 (6 bases). Trimming took 7 bases from V and 4 from J, leaving 22 bases between them. The CDR3 is 16 amino acids. The V gene's germline CDR1 is SNHLY and CDR2 FYNNEI. CDR3 nucleotides: TGTGCCAGCACCGAAACCCAAACAGGGAGCGGCACTGAAGCTTTCTTT. Its translation: CASTETQTGSGTEAFF.

This clone is deemed large. V gene TRBV10-1 combines with J gene TRBJ2-1; TRBD1 agrees at 9 bases. V shed 4 bases, J shed 7 bases, and the junction held 11 bases outside the gene matches. CDR1 is WNHNN and CDR2 is SYGVQD in the germline V gene (reference sequence). The CDR3 length is 16 residues. This CDR3 reads CASSGPGTGLWNEQFF. CDR3 nucleotide sequence: TGCGCCAGCAGTGGTCCCGGGACAGGGCTTTGGAATGAGCAGTTCTTC.

The chain combines TRBV21-1 with TRBJ2-7; no DNA check was done on the table's D call, TRBD2. TRBV21-1 corresponds to a pseudogene. This CDR3 is 15 amino acids long. The CDR3 DNA reads as TGTGCCAGCAGCAAGGTACTAGCTCTCCCGTACGAGCAGTACTTC. This sequence encodes CASSKVLALPYEQYF.

The chain is built from TRBV7-6 and TRBJ2-1, with 12 bases identical to TRBD2. The ends lost 2 bases at V and 13 bases at J; junction bases unmatched: 3. The CDR3 extends over 13 amino acids. The germline V gene has CDR1 SGHVS and CDR2 FNYEAQ. The CDR3 DNA is TGTGCCAGCAGCTTACTAGCGGGGGGGGAACAGTTCTTC. Amino acids: CASSLLAGGEQFF.

J is TRBJ1-6 and V is TRBV27; 10 nucleotides align to TRBD1. CDR1 is MNHEY and CDR2 is SMNVEV in the germline V gene (reference sequence). The CDR3 has 15 amino acids. V was pared by 6 bases and J by 9 bases, with 8 bases of the junction left unmatched. The chain's CDR3 is CASRVGTGVGSPLHF. CDR3 nucleotide sequence: TGTGCCAGCAGGGTGGGGACAGGGGTTGGTTCACCCCTCCACTTT.

The chain links TRBV4-2 to TRBJ1-5; D call uncertain. In germline, CDR1 is LGHNA, CDR2 YNFKEQ. The CDR3 has 17 residues. Trimming cost V 0 bases and J 3 bases, with 15 bases left between them. CDR3 in DNA: TGTGCCAGCAGCCAAGAATTGGCAGCCCCCCTCAATCAGCCCCAGCATTTT. Amino acid sequence: CASSQELAAPLNQPQHF.

In this sample, this clone turned up a few times. The chain links TRBV27 to TRBJ2-7; 7 nucleotides align to TRBD2. V lost 2 bases, J lost 2 bases, and 3 bases stayed unmatched. The CDR3 extends over 14 amino acids. CDR1 is MNHEY, CDR2 SMNVEV, per germline (reference sequence). CDR3 bases: TGTGCCAGCAGTTTAGCTAGCGGTACCTACGAGCAGTACTTC. Translating it yields CASSLASGTYEQYF.

This clone was detected only once. V usage is TRBV7-9 and J usage is TRBJ2-1, with a weak D call TRBD1 (7 bases). CDR3 length: 14 residues. The V end lost 3 bases, the J end lost 8 bases, and 14 bases lay between the germline ends. Germline assignment: CDR1 SEHNR and CDR2 FQNEAQ (reference sequence). In nucleotides, the CDR3 is TGTGCCAGCAGCTTGGAGGGGGCCTTGGATGAGCAGTTCTTC. It specifies CASSLEGALDEQFF.

V gene TRBV28 combines with J gene TRBJ1-2, with TRBD1 matching over 7 bases. This CDR3 is 13 amino acids long. Trimming cost V 7 bases and J 6 bases; bases outside gene matches: 8. The germline V gene has CDR1 MDHEN and CDR2 SYDVKM. CDR3 bases: TGTGCCAGCACCAGGGGAGGGGGCGATGGCTACACCTTC. Translated: CASTRGGGDGYTF.

The J gene is TRBJ2-1, the V gene TRBV7-8, with 8 bases identical to TRBD2. The CDR3 has 14 amino acids. Germline CDR1 is SGHVS and CDR2 is FQNEAQ. V was pared by 6 bases and J by 7 bases, with 8 bases of the junction left unmatched. CDR3 DNA: TGTGCCAGCAGGCGCGGGAGGACGAATAATGAGCAGTTCTTC. Encoded protein: CASRRGRTNNEQFF.

V and J are TRBV7-9 and TRBJ2-7, with a possible D match to TRBD1 (6 bases). Trimming removed 2 bases at V and 3 bases at J, with 11 bases between. CDR3 length: 14 amino acids. CDR1 is SEHNR, CDR2 FQNEAQ, per germline (reference sequence). The CDR3 bases are TGTGCCAGCAGCTTAAGGACAGCAATCTACGAGCAGTACTTC. Amino acids: CASSLRTAIYEQYF.

This chain uses TRBV27 with TRBJ2-1; TRBD2 matches at 12 bases. The CDR3 contains 15 residues. Germline CDR1 reads MNHEY; CDR2 reads SMNVEV (reference sequence). J was trimmed by 8 bases and V by 5 bases; bases with no gene match: 7. CDR3 DNA: TGTGCCAGCAGTGACCTAGCGGGAGGGTGGGATGAGCAGTTCTTC. Protein product: CASSDLAGGWDEQFF.

The CDR3 spells CASSLGNHEQYF. The CDR3 nucleotides read TGCGCCAGCAGCTTGGGGAACCACGAGCAGTACTTC. The gene calls are TRBV5-1 and TRBJ2-7; D gene unclear. Trimming removed 0 bases at V and 5 bases at J, with 6 bases between. There are 12 residues in the CDR3. The germline gives CDR1 SGHRS, CDR2 YFSETQ.

The V and J genes are TRBV27 and TRBJ1-2; D unclear. This CDR3 comprises 15 residues. Trimming cost V 0 bases and J 4 bases, with 12 bases left between them. Germline V gene sequence: CDR1 MNHEY, CDR2 SMNVEV (reference sequence). The CDR3 loop reads CASSLSLSSAYGYTF. CDR3 sequence (DNA): TGTGCCAGCAGTTTATCCCTGTCCTCGGCCTATGGCTACACCTTC.

By its share, this clone is medium-sized. This chain uses TRBV2 with TRBJ2-1; the match to TRBD2 covers 12 bases. Trimming removed 5 bases from V and 3 bases from J; junction bases left unmatched: 8. The CDR3 spans 17 residues. From germline, CDR1 is SNHLY and CDR2 FYNNEI. This CDR3 is CASSLGLAGTLYNEQFF. CDR3 in DNA: TGTGCCAGCAGTTTAGGACTAGCGGGGACTCTCTACAATGAGCAGTTCTTC.

This clone was recorded only once. V and J are TRBV10-2 and TRBJ2-7, with a possible D match to TRBD1 (6 bases). This CDR3 has 13 amino acids. Germline V lookup: CDR1 WSHSY, CDR2 SAAADI. With 7 bases removed from V and 1 base from J, the gap between germline ends came to 11 bases. CDR3 in DNA: TGCGCCAGCACAGGACAGTCTTCCTACGAGCAGTACTTC. Amino acids: CASTGQSSYEQYF.

This chain connects TRBV7-9 to TRBJ1-1, with 8 bases aligning to TRBD1. Trimming removed 6 bases from V and 0 bases from J; junction bases left unmatched: 6. The germline V gene encodes CDR1 SEHNR and CDR2 FQNEAQ (reference sequence). The CDR3 consists of 15 residues. DNA for the CDR3: TGTGCCAGCAGGAAACCGACAGGGGTGAACACTGAAGCTTTCTTT. This gives the protein CASRKPTGVNTEAFF.

V is TRBV5-4 and J is TRBJ2-1; D tentatively reads TRBD1 or TRBD2 (5 bases each). The CDR3 has 14 residues. Per the germline V gene, CDR1 is SGHNT and CDR2 is YYREEE (reference sequence). The V gene lost 2 bases and the J gene lost 4 bases, with 10 bases spanning the gap. The CDR3 loop is CASSLRGPYNEQFF. DNA for the CDR3: TGTGCCAGCAGCTTACGGGGCCCGTACAATGAGCAGTTCTTC.

This chain uses TRBV6-1 with TRBJ2-5, with D possibly being TRBD2 (6 bases). V lost 2 bases to trimming and J lost 5 bases, with 18 bases between them. CDR3 size: 16 residues. The V gene's germline CDR1 is MNHNS and CDR2 SASEGT. This chain's CDR3 is CASSELEGRGMETQYF. CDR3 coding DNA: TGTGCCAGCAGTGAATTGGAGGGAAGAGGAATGGAGACCCAGTACTTC.

The chain has TRBV6-5 and TRBJ2-2; D possibly uses TRBD1 or TRBD2 (5 bases each). Germline CDR1 and CDR2: MNHEY and SVGAGI. There are 15 residues in the CDR3. The V end was cut by 4 bases, the J end by 3 bases, with 12 bases between. The chain's CDR3 is CASSLWGSHTGELFF. CDR3 nucleotides: TGTGCCAGCAGTTTATGGGGGTCCCACACCGGGGAGCTGTTTTTT.

A few counts support this clone. The chain is built from TRBV9 and TRBJ2-2; D may be TRBD1 or TRBD2 (5 bases each). The CDR3 is 16 amino acids. Deletions cut 4 bases from V and 0 bases from J, with 13 bases between. Germline V gene data show CDR1 as SGDLS and CDR2 as YYNGEE. CDR3 nucleotide sequence: TGTGCCAGCAGCCACAATAGGGACGCGAACACCGGGGAGCTGTTTTTT. Protein sequence: CASSHNRDANTGELFF. The variable domain in full, completed from reference TRBV9 and TRBJ2-2, reads DSGVTQTPKHLITATGQRVTLRCSPRSGDLSVYWYQQSLDQGLQFLIQYYNGEERAKGNILERFSAQQFPDLHSELNLSSLELGDSALYFCASSHNRDANTGELFFGEGSRLTVL.

The rearrangement links TRBV5-4 to TRBJ1-1; D remains unclear. CDR3 length: 13 amino acids. From germline, CDR1 is SGHNT and CDR2 YYREEE (reference sequence). The V end lost 0 bases, the J end lost 4 bases, and 7 bases lay between the germline ends. In DNA, the CDR3 is TGTGCCAGCAGCTTGGGGGAGACCACTGAAGCTTTCTTT. It encodes CASSLGETTEAFF.

V gene TRBV9 combines with J gene TRBJ2-1; TRBD1 is a possible D gene (6 bases). V lost 4 bases and J 0 bases, leaving 14 bases between the germline ends. Germline-derived CDR1 and CDR2 are SGDLS and YYNGEE. This CDR3 has 16 amino acids. The CDR3 DNA follows: TGTGCCAGCAGCCCCTGGACAGACTTCTCCTACAATGAGCAGTTCTTC. Protein: CASSPWTDFSYNEQFF.

This clone was recorded once. This rearrangement joins TRBV6-6 to TRBJ2-2; 10 bases match TRBD2. Germline CDR1 and CDR2: MNHNY and SVGAGI (reference sequence). This CDR3 has 14 residues. Germline trimming cut 10 bases from V and 5 bases from J; bases unmatched to any gene: 7. The DNA for the CDR3 is TGTGCCACACCGAAAGCGGGGGGGACCGGGGAGCTGTTTTTT. It is translated as CATPKAGGTGELFF.

The chain carries TRBV5-8 and TRBJ2-1; 9 bases match TRBD2. V trimming: 0 bases; J trimming: 4 bases; junction bases outside the gene matches: 5. The length of the CDR3 is 16 residues. Germline V CDR1 and CDR2: SGHTS, YDEGEE. CDR3 protein: CASSLVLAGLYNEQFF. CDR3 nucleotide sequence: TGTGCCAGCAGCTTGGTTCTAGCGGGGTTGTACAATGAGCAGTTCTTC.

As regards this clone: Within the sample, other DNA sequences also encode this same CDR3. This chain connects TRBV19 to TRBJ1-5; a possible D gene is TRBD1 (5 bases). V was clipped by 1 base and J by 5 bases, with 9 bases between them. Germline values: CDR1 LNHDA, CDR2 SQIVND (reference sequence). CDR3 length equals 14 residues. The CDR3 DNA reads TGTGCCAGTAGTATAGGAGAAGGGGATCAGCCCCAGCATTTT. Translation gives CASSIGEGDQPQHF.

V usage is TRBV4-1 and J usage is TRBJ1-3, with D hard to call. The CDR3 extends over 15 amino acids. Trimming left V 3 bases short and J 0 bases short, with 9 bases between. The germline gives CDR1 MGHRA, CDR2 YSYEKL. CDR3 nucleotides: TGCGCCAGCAGCCAGGGATTCTTCTCTGGAAACACCATATATTTT. Amino acids: CASSQGFFSGNTIYF.